This T cell receptor beta chain was obtained from a study of shared clonotypes between healthy human individuals. Whole-study context: Per-donor plates numbered three CD4 naive, three CD4 memory, two CD8 naive and one CD8 memory.

The CDR3 has 15 amino acids. V was shortened by 3 bases and J by 0 bases, with 11 bases between the two germline ends. Germline V lookup: CDR1 MGHDK, CDR2 SYGVNS. Measured with immunoSEQ multiplex PCR; TCRdb has only the in-frame clones, and not every one. The sample holds about 680,000 clones, about 91% seen once. Naive-designated CD8 cells lacked CD45RO, were positively enriched for CCR7, and omitted terminally differentiated effector memory CD45RA+ cells. The sequence derives from a man aged 30 to 45 in good health. The chain is built from TRBV25-1 and TRBJ1-1; D is unresolved. Source material: naive CD8+ T cells sorted from blood. The CDR3 bases are TGTGCCAGCAGTGATGGACGGGAGTTGAACACTGAAGCTTTCTTT. Its translation: CASSDGRELNTEAFF.